This T cell receptor beta chain was captured by sequencing in a study of cytomegalovirus exposure and HLA in healthy donors. Study-level information: Of all 400 or so donors who were genotyped, 81% belonged to the Caucasian-associated ancestry cluster. Study-level results: A prior analysis recorded that most TCR beta V segments were productive about 87% or about 30% of the time. The study carried out a later analysis of TCR beta sequences. It associated around 17,000 of them with specific HLA alleles at a false discovery rate of 0.05.

About this clone itself: No antigen is known for it.

V was pared by 0 bases and J by 3 bases, with 1 base of the junction left unmatched. The V gene's germline CDR1 is SGHAT and CDR2 FQNNGV. The CDR3 totals 15 residues. The study ran its PCR with 60 Vbeta and 13 Jbeta primers. Generated by immunoSEQ multiplex PCR, the TCRdb table keeps only in-frame clones and is missing some. Of 95,000 to 110,000 clones in the sample, almost 80% are singletons; the top ten hold approximately 3.8%. The sequence was collected from a man aged 45-60 years in good health and CMV-seropositive. The sample was PBMCs. The genes are TRBV11-2 and TRBJ1-5; 8 positions agree with TRBD1. CDR3 sequence reads: CASSLEGQANQPQHF. In nucleotides, the CDR3 is TGTGCCAGCAGCTTAGAGGGACAGGCCAATCAGCCCCAGCATTTT.